Below are 3 T cell receptor beta chains sequenced from a single sample in a study of OX40 agonist ivuxolimab in advanced cancers. Data came from immunoSEQ multiplex PCR; TCRdb stores just in-frame clones and leaves some out. The profile shows 50,000 to 75,000 clones, 87% of them singletons. The sequenced sample was CD4+ or CD8+ T cells sorted from blood, obtained in a trial of the OX40 agonist ivuxolimab. These TCRs come from an adult with an advanced solid tumor such as melanoma, head and neck, liver or kidney cancer.

The V call is TRBV19, the J call TRBJ1-1; perhaps TRBD1 as D (5 bases). The CDR3 covers 13 residues. CDR1 LNHDA and CDR2 SQIVND come from the germline V gene (reference sequence). The V end lost 4 bases, the J end lost 2 bases, and 8 bases lay between the germline ends. CDR3 in amino acids: CASSTGQNTEAFF. CDR3 nucleotide sequence: TGTGCCAGTAGTACTGGACAAAACACTGAAGCTTTCTTT.

V usage is TRBV10-3 and J usage is TRBJ2-1; 9 positions match TRBD2. CDR3 length: 15 amino acids. The junction had 4 bases not matched to a gene; V was cut back by 3 bases and J by 4 bases. Germline CDR1 and CDR2: ENHRY and SYGVKD. The chain's CDR3 is CAISEFSGGYNEQFF. The CDR3 DNA reads as TGTGCCATCAGTGAATTTAGCGGGGGTTACAATGAGCAGTTCTTC.

The chain combines TRBV27 with TRBJ2-1; maybe TRBD1 (6 bases). CDR3 length: 15 amino acids. V lost 5 bases and J lost 4, with 15 bases in between. Germline values: CDR1 MNHEY, CDR2 SMNVEV (reference sequence). The CDR3 DNA sequence: TGTGCCAGCAGTGTACAGGGTGGGCTTTACAATGAGCAGTTCTTC. This gives the protein CASSVQGGLYNEQFF.